The clone carrying this T cell receptor beta chain was seen more than once but under ten times. As yet, its antigen is unknown. The data originate from a study of T cell repertoires in cytomegalovirus infection. V was shortened by 3 bases and J by 0 bases, with 12 bases between the two germline ends. There are 16 residues in the CDR3. MiXCR was run by TCRdb on the reads, yielding one entry per CDR3 protein. The sample records hundreds of thousands of distinct CDR3 sequences, about 29% being singletons. This receptor was obtained from a human donor in good health (CMV status not recorded). Some clones in this sample may be carry-over from other donors' samples. This chain links TRBV12-3 or TRBV12-4 with TRBJ1-3; D is unresolved. Material: cultured PBMCs, obtained from culture after CMV antigen stimulation. The CDR3 DNA follows: TGTGCCAGCAGTTTCTGGTCCCTTGGCTCTGGAAACACCATATATTTT. This gives the protein CASSFWSLGSGNTIYF.